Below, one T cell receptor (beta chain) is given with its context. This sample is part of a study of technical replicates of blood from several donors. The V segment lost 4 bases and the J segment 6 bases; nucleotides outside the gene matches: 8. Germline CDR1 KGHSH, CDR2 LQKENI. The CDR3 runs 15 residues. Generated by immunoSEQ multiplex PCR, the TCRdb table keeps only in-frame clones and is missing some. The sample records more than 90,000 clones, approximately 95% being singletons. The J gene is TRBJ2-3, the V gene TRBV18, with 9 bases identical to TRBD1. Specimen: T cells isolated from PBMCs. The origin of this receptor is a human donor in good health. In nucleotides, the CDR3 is TGTGCCAGCTCACGACCACAGGGGGCAGGGGATACGCAGTATTTT. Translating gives CASSRPQGAGDTQYF.